This TCR beta chain was observed in a study of blood T cell repertoires in COVID-19. Membership in each cohort depended on participant-reported clinical history. This CDR3 contains 15 residues. V lost 3 bases and J lost 0, with 9 bases in between. CDR1 is MDHEN, CDR2 SYDVKM, per germline. Here immunoSEQ multiplex PCR was the method, and the copy in TCRdb shows in-frame clones only, minus some. The sample lists around 340,000 clones, 88% occurring once. This clonotype was sampled from a woman aged 30 to 39 who had been exposed to COVID-19. V and J are TRBV28 and TRBJ1-5; D may be TRBD1 (6 bases). The sample was PBMCs or T cells enriched from blood (not recorded which). The CDR3 sequence: CASSFGGPSNQPQHF. CDR3 sequence (DNA): TGTGCCAGCAGTTTTGGGGGCCCTAGCAATCAGCCCCAGCATTTT. The full variable domain, rest sourced from reference TRBV28 and TRBJ1-5, is DVKVTQSSRYLVKRTGEKVFLECVQDMDHENMFWYRQDPGLGLRLIYFSYDVKMKEKGDIPEGYSVSREKKERFSLILESASTNQTSMYLCASSFGGPSNQPQHFGDGTRLSIL.